There are a few counts of the clone carrying this T cell receptor (beta chain). The data belong to a study of early T cells in non-severe SARS-CoV-2 infection. Via MiXCR, TCRdb re-called the 5' RACE reads, giving one row per CDR3 protein. The sample has roughly 60,000 distinct CDR3 sequences, about 12% seen once. V was shortened by 4 bases and J by 0 bases, with 7 bases between the two germline ends. Germline assignment: CDR1 MNHEY and CDR2 SMNVEV (reference sequence). CDR3 length: 13 residues. This chain connects TRBV27 to TRBJ2-7, with D uncertain. The source is an adult who was a healthcare worker with PCR-confirmed SARS-CoV-2 infection or an uninfected control (not recorded which). Sequenced input: whole blood. CDR3 amino acids: CASSSPSSYEQYF. Written as DNA, the CDR3 is TGTGCCAGCAGTTCCCCTAGCTCCTACGAGCAGTACTTC.